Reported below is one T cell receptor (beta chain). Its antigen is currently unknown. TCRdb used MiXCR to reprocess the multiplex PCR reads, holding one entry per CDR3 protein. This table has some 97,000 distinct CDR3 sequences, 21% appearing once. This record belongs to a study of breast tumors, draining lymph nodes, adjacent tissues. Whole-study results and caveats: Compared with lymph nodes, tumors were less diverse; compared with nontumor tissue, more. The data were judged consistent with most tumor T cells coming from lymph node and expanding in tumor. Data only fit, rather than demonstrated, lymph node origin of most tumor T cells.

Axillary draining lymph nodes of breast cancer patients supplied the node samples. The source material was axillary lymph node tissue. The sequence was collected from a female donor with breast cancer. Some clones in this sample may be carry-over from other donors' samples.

This chain's CDR3 is CAINSPGQVIQYF. The DNA for the CDR3 is TGTGCCATCAACTCACCGGGCCAAGTCATTCAGTACTTC. V is TRBV10-3 and J is TRBJ2-4; D is unresolved. This CDR3 is 13 amino acids long. The germline V gene encodes CDR1 ENHRY and CDR2 SYGVKD. V was clipped by 7 bases and J by 9 bases, with 16 bases between them.